This T cell receptor beta chain appears in the sequencing data of a study of cytomegalovirus exposure and HLA in healthy donors. With 60 Vbeta and 13 Jbeta primers, the PCR was carried out. Some clones are missing from TCRdb's copy, which holds only in-frame ones; the method was immunoSEQ multiplex PCR. The table lists some 81,000 clones, roughly 73% of them singletons, with about 16% in the top ten. General observations from the study: CMV serostatus was the sole immune exposure information available.

A note on this clone: Its target is unknown.

V lost 2 bases and J lost 8, with 18 bases in between. CDR1 and CDR2 (germline): MNHNS, SASEGT. CDR3 size: 16 residues. The source is a woman aged 40 to 49 in good health and CMV-seropositive. The rearrangement uses TRBV6-1 and TRBJ1-4, with unresolved D. Sequencing was carried out using PBMCs. CDR3 nucleotide sequence: TGTGCCAGCAGTGAATATTCTTCCCGGGGATGGGAAAAACTGTTTTTT. It specifies CASSEYSSRGWEKLFF.